One sample yielded the 27 T cell receptor beta chains listed below, sequenced in a study of cytomegalovirus exposure and HLA in healthy donors. PCR used 60 Vbeta primers and 13 Jbeta primers. Measured with immunoSEQ multiplex PCR; TCRdb has only the in-frame clones, and not every one. The repertoire shows 70,000 or so clones; the top ten hold 2.4%. The sample taken for sequencing was PBMCs. The receptor source for this set is a female donor in good health and CMV-seropositive.

A note on this clone: One end of the junction does not line up with germline, which may come from a read error. The chain links TRBV28 to TRBJ1-1; a possible D gene is TRBD1 (5 bases). The length of the CDR3 is 13 residues. Germline V gives CDR1 MDHEN, CDR2 SYDVKM. The CDR3 is CASSLTVKTEAFF. The CDR3, as DNA: TGTGCCAGCAGTTTGACAGTGAAGACTGAAGCTTTCTTT.

The rearrangement links TRBV6-1 to TRBJ2-7, with TRBD1 identical over 7 bases. The junction had 8 bases not matched to a gene; V was cut back by 1 base and J by 2 bases. Germline V lookup: CDR1 MNHNS, CDR2 SASEGT. This CDR3 spans 16 amino acids. For the CDR3, the DNA is TGTGCCAGCAGTGAAGTTCCCCGGGACAGCGCCTACGAGCAGTACTTC. Its protein is CASSEVPRDSAYEQYF.

CDR3 residues: CAWSVQGGHTEAFF. The CDR3 DNA reads as TGTGCCTGGAGTGTACAAGGGGGCCACACTGAAGCTTTCTTT. V is TRBV30 and J is TRBJ1-1; 7 positions match TRBD1. This CDR3 spans 14 amino acids. Trimming at V came to 0 bases and at J to 3 bases, leaving 4 bases not matched to a gene. Germline V gene sequence: CDR1 GTSNPN, CDR2 SVGIG (reference sequence).

This rearrangement joins TRBV6-5 to TRBJ2-1; TRBD1 matches 10 bases. The CDR3 extends over 15 amino acids. In germline, CDR1 is MNHEY, CDR2 SVGAGI. V shed 5 bases, J shed 6 bases, and the junction held 7 bases outside the gene matches. CDR3 in amino acids: CASSSSGTGANEQFF. CDR3 DNA sequence: TGTGCCAGCAGTAGCTCCGGGACAGGGGCCAATGAGCAGTTCTTC.

The chain recombines TRBV7-9 with TRBJ2-7; no definite D call. The CDR3 spans 13 residues. Trimming shortened V by 3 bases and J by 5 bases, and 11 bases separated the two germline ends. CDR1 and CDR2 (germline): SEHNR, FQNEAQ (reference sequence). The DNA for the CDR3 is TGTGCCAGCAGCTTGAGTGATCGGGACGAGCAGTACTTC. Protein product: CASSLSDRDEQYF.

V is TRBV6-5 and J is TRBJ2-1, with D possibly TRBD2 on 5 matching bases. This CDR3 has 13 residues. The germline gives CDR1 MNHEY, CDR2 SVGAGI. V lost 4 bases to trimming and J lost 3 bases, with 7 bases between them. The CDR3 sequence is CASSSRDYNEQFF. The CDR3, as DNA: TGTGCCAGCAGTTCTCGGGACTACAATGAGCAGTTCTTC.

V gene TRBV7-2 combines with J gene TRBJ2-7; a weak D match, TRBD2 (5 bases). V gave up 3 bases and J gave up 1 base, with 10 bases separating them. The CDR3 loop spans 14 amino acids. Germline V lookup: CDR1 SGHTA, CDR2 FQGNSA. CDR3 DNA sequence: TGTGCCAGCAGCTTGGTAATAGCGTCCTACGAGCAGTACTTC. The encoded protein is CASSLVIASYEQYF.

The chain carries TRBV10-3 and TRBJ1-4; the match to TRBD1 covers 7 bases. Germline values: CDR1 ENHRY, CDR2 SYGVKD. Losses at the gene ends were 7 bases for V and 4 bases for J; bases not matched to a gene: 3. CDR3 length: 13 residues. The CDR3 protein is CAITGQHNEKLFF. The CDR3 DNA is TGTGCCATCACGGGACAGCATAATGAAAAACTGTTTTTT.

The genes are TRBV1 and TRBJ2-5; TRBD2, the D gene given by the table, was not confirmed from the DNA. TRBV1 is a pseudogene segment. There are 16 residues in the CDR3. The chain's CDR3 is CTSSQDMSGSPETQYF. The CDR3 region has the DNA TGCACCAGCAGCCAAGATATGAGCGGGAGTCCAGAGACCCAGTACTTC.

V and J are TRBV28 and TRBJ1-4; D gene unclear. Germline V lookup: CDR1 MDHEN, CDR2 SYDVKM. CDR3 length equals 17 residues. V shed 2 bases and J shed 0 bases, with 13 bases lying between them. The CDR3 bases are TGTGCCAGCAGTTTACCCGATCAGCGGGCAACTAATGAAAAACTGTTTTTT. Translation gives CASSLPDQRATNEKLFF.

The chain combines TRBV4-1 with TRBJ1-2, with TRBD1 matching over 9 bases. The CDR3 is made up of 16 amino acids. The germline CDR1 and CDR2 sequences are MGHRA and YSYEKL. V trimming: 0 bases; J trimming: 7 bases; junction bases outside the gene matches: 9. CDR3 nucleotide sequence: TGCGCCAGCAGCCAAGATCCGACAGGGGGAGCTCGTGGCTACACCTTC. Amino acids: CASSQDPTGGARGYTF.

The chain employs TRBV25-1 and TRBJ1-1; 7 nucleotides match TRBD1. Per germline, CDR1 MGHDK and CDR2 SYGVNS. The CDR3 covers 14 residues. After removal of 4 bases from V and 2 bases from J, the junction contained 4 bases not matched to a gene. This chain's CDR3 is CASSVGTENTEAFF. For the CDR3, the DNA is TGTGCCAGCAGTGTAGGGACAGAAAACACTGAAGCTTTCTTT.

The chain has TRBV7-2 and TRBJ1-2, with 7 bases aligning to TRBD1. Germline assignment: CDR1 SGHTA and CDR2 FQGNSA. The CDR3 runs to 15 residues. The J segment lost 2 bases and the V segment lost 4 bases, leaving 7 bases of the junction unmatched. CDR3 region: CASSSWTGANYGYTF. The CDR3, as DNA: TGTGCCAGCAGCTCATGGACAGGAGCCAACTATGGCTACACCTTC.

The CDR3 DNA is TGCAGCGTTGCACCGGGGAACACTGAAGCTTTCTTT. Encoded protein: CSVAPGNTEAFF. V gene TRBV29-1 combines with J gene TRBJ1-1; D is unclear. Per germline, CDR1 SQVTM and CDR2 ANQGSEA. V shed 4 bases and J shed 1 base, with 7 bases lying between them. This CDR3 has 12 residues.

This sequence joins TRBV2 and TRBJ2-2; TRBD1 aligns across 8 bases. Germline loops: CDR1 SNHLY, CDR2 FYNNEI. The CDR3 has 15 residues. V lost 4 bases, J lost 0 bases, and 1 base stayed unmatched. CDR3 sequence (DNA): TGTGCCAGCAGTGCCAGGGGGCCGAACACCGGGGAGCTGTTTTTT. Residues: CASSARGPNTGELFF.

The genes are TRBV29-1 and TRBJ1-3; tentatively, D is TRBD1 (6 bases). Trimming removed 4 bases at V and 0 bases at J, with 13 bases between. CDR1 and CDR2 (germline): SQVTM, ANQGSEA. The CDR3 extends over 15 amino acids. The CDR3 sequence: CSVGGGPISGNTIYF. CDR3 nucleotide sequence: TGCAGCGTTGGAGGGGGACCGATCTCTGGAAACACCATATATTTT.

The chain has TRBV27 and TRBJ1-3, with 7 bases matching TRBD1. CDR1 and CDR2 (germline): MNHEY, SMNVEV (reference sequence). This CDR3 spans 14 amino acids. V lost 5 bases, J lost 2 bases, and 3 bases stayed unmatched. CDR3 in DNA: TGTGCCAGCAGTCAAGGGACAGCTGGAAACACCATATATTTT. This codes for CASSQGTAGNTIYF.

The V and J genes are TRBV6-5 and TRBJ2-1, with a weak D call TRBD2 (6 bases). Germline CDR1 and CDR2: MNHEY and SVGAGI. This CDR3 has 15 residues. V lost 0 bases to trimming and J lost 5 bases, with 11 bases between them. The CDR3 loop is CASSYSVGGDNEQFF. For the CDR3, the DNA is TGTGCCAGCAGTTACTCGGTGGGAGGCGACAATGAGCAGTTCTTC.

This sequence joins TRBV2 and TRBJ2-2, with 8 bases aligning to TRBD2. The V gene end was trimmed by 4 bases and the J gene end by 6 bases; junction bases not matched to a gene: 4. There are 14 residues in the CDR3. Per the germline V gene, CDR1 is SNHLY and CDR2 is FYNNEI. For the CDR3, the DNA is TGTGCCAGCAGTGTGAGCGGGAGTCCCGGGGAGCTGTTTTTT. It specifies CASSVSGSPGELFF.

The chain recombines TRBV19 with TRBJ1-4; 9 positions match TRBD1. Germline assignment: CDR1 LNHDA and CDR2 SQIVND (reference sequence). CDR3 length: 15 amino acids. V lost 5 bases and J lost 8; bases outside the gene matches: 9. This chain's CDR3 is CASSPGQGPPEKLFF. The CDR3 bases are TGTGCCAGTAGTCCGGGACAGGGTCCACCCGAAAAACTGTTTTTT.

The chain couples TRBV7-8 to TRBJ2-1, with 10 bases that match TRBD1. Germline trimming cut 4 bases from V and 4 bases from J; bases unmatched to any gene: 7. Looked up from germline, CDR1 is SGHVS and CDR2 is FQNEAQ. This CDR3 is 16 amino acids long. The CDR3 is CASSSTGTGAYNEQFF. CDR3 nucleotide sequence: TGTGCCAGCAGCTCTACCGGGACAGGGGCATACAATGAGCAGTTCTTC.

The V gene is TRBV28, the J gene TRBJ1-1; possibly TRBD1 for D (6 bases). Germline loops: CDR1 MDHEN, CDR2 SYDVKM. V was shortened by 6 bases and J by 11 bases, with 16 bases between the two germline ends. The CDR3 sequence is 12 residues long. The DNA of the CDR3 is TGTGCCAGCAGGGTACAGGGTACCGAGGCTTTCTTT. The encoded protein is CASRVQGTEAFF.

This chain connects TRBV29-1 to TRBJ2-5; perhaps TRBD1 as D (6 bases). TRBJ2-7 matches the DNA end more closely, so the J call is doubtful. CDR3 size: 12 residues. The germline V gene has CDR1 SQVTM and CDR2 ANQGSEA. DNA for the CDR3: TGCAGCGCCACGGACAGTCTCCTCGAGCAGTACTTC. Its protein is CSATDSLLEQYF.

The chain employs TRBV4-1 and TRBJ2-1; 7 nucleotides agree with TRBD2. Germline assignment: CDR1 MGHRA and CDR2 YSYEKL. This CDR3 contains 17 residues. Germline trimming cut 1 base from V and 0 bases from J; bases unmatched to any gene: 6. CDR3 coding DNA: TGCGCCAGCAGCCAAGGGAGCGGGGTTAACTCCTACAATGAGCAGTTCTTC. Translated, it gives CASSQGSGVNSYNEQFF.

The rearrangement links TRBV4-3 to TRBJ2-1; TRBD2 matches 7 bases. From germline, CDR1 is LGHNA and CDR2 YSLEER. The CDR3 has 18 amino acids. Trimming at V came to 0 bases and at J to 6 bases, leaving 14 bases not matched to a gene. This CDR3 reads CASSQDSLIAGLGNEQFF. DNA of the CDR3: TGCGCCAGCAGCCAAGATTCTCTAATAGCGGGTTTAGGCAATGAGCAGTTCTTC.

The chain carries TRBV29-1 and TRBJ2-7, with 7 bases matching TRBD1. CDR1 and CDR2 from the germline V gene are SQVTM and ANQGSEA. The CDR3 has 14 residues. The junction had 7 bases not matched to a gene; V was cut back by 1 base and J by 4 bases. The CDR3 DNA is TGCAGCGTTGAAGTCGCGACAGGGTTGTACGAGCAGTACTTC. Translating it yields CSVEVATGLYEQYF.

The rearrangement joins TRBV7-2 to TRBJ2-7; D uncertain. V shed 8 bases and J shed 4 bases, with 9 bases lying between them. Germline V gene sequence: CDR1 SGHTA, CDR2 FQGNSA. CDR3 length: 11 residues. As DNA, the CDR3 is TGTGCCAGCGGCACTACTTACGAGCAGTACTTC. This codes for CASGTTYEQYF.